Given below is one T cell receptor (beta chain) in context. The sample is drawn from a study of OX40 agonist ivuxolimab in advanced cancers. Study in general: Ivuxolimab was delivered to patients intravenously every 2 weeks at doses spanning 0.01 to 10 mg/kg. Cancers in dose escalation were hepatocellular, melanoma, renal cell and head and neck.

TCRdb keeps only in-frame clones here, not all; method: immunoSEQ multiplex PCR. The repertoire consists of tens of thousands of clones, with about 88% occurring once and the leading ten covering 11%. Here the sequenced sample was CD4+ or CD8+ T cells sorted from blood, taken in a trial of the OX40 agonist ivuxolimab. This clonotype was sampled from an adult with an advanced solid tumor such as melanoma, head and neck, liver or kidney cancer.

The DNA for the CDR3 is TGTGCCAGCAGCGTACTAGCGGGCCCAGATACGCAGTATTTT. Residues: CASSVLAGPDTQYF. This sequence joins TRBV9 and TRBJ2-3; 8 nucleotides agree with TRBD2. V shed 1 base and J 4 bases; nucleotides not matched to a gene: 2. Looked up from germline, CDR1 is SGDLS and CDR2 is YYNGEE. There are 14 residues in the CDR3.